These 14 T cell receptor beta chains share one sample of origin, sequenced in a study of early T cells in non-severe SARS-CoV-2 infection. TCRdb reanalysed the 5' RACE reads using MiXCR and keeps one entry per CDR3 protein. Here the sample spans under 85,000 distinct CDR3 sequences, more than 13% being singletons. Sequenced material: whole blood. These receptors all stem from an adult who was a healthcare worker with PCR-confirmed SARS-CoV-2 infection or an uninfected control (not recorded which).

This chain uses TRBV18 with TRBJ1-2, with D possibly being TRBD1 (5 bases). CDR3 length equals 17 residues. Trimming stripped 3 bases from V and 3 bases from J, with 20 bases between. CDR1 is KGHSH and CDR2 is LQKENI in the germline V gene. CDR3 DNA: TGTGCCAGCTCACCCGCCGAGGACACCTTTCTTCACTATGGCTACACCTTC. Its translation: CASSPAEDTFLHYGYTF.

This chain's CDR3 is CASSSMDSSNTGELFF. The CDR3 DNA is TGTGCCAGCAGCTCTATGGACAGTTCGAACACCGGGGAGCTGTTTTTT. J is TRBJ2-2 and V is TRBV7-2; D is perhaps TRBD1 (6 bases). Germline CDR1 reads SGHTA; CDR2 reads FQGNSA. This CDR3 comprises 16 residues. Trimming removed 4 bases from V and 0 bases from J, with 12 bases in between.

This clonotype was observed many times. This rearrangement joins TRBV20-1 to TRBJ2-3; TRBD1 is a possible D gene (5 bases). The CDR3 is 15 residues long. The V end was cut by 6 bases, the J end by 2 bases, with 18 bases between. Germline V CDR1 and CDR2: DFQATT, SNEGSKA (reference sequence). CDR3 nucleotide sequence: TGCAGTGCAAGGGGTCAGGGCTTCGACACAGATACGCAGTATTTT. This codes for CSARGQGFDTDTQYF.

The gene calls are TRBV11-2 and TRBJ2-1; no definite D call. CDR3 length: 13 residues. The germline V gene encodes CDR1 SGHAT and CDR2 FQNNGV. Trimming left V 4 bases short and J 3 bases short, with 7 bases between. The CDR3 region is CASSSELYNEQFF. CDR3 coding DNA: TGTGCCAGCAGCTCGGAGCTCTACAATGAGCAGTTCTTC.

The table lists this clonotype with a few counts. The gene calls are TRBV30 and TRBJ1-6; D unresolved. The CDR3 sequence is 18 residues long. Looked up from germline, CDR1 is GTSNPN and CDR2 is SVGIG (reference sequence). V was trimmed by 0 bases and J by 0 bases, leaving 15 bases between them. The CDR3 loop is CAWSVLKRGSSYNSPLHF. Written as DNA, the CDR3 is TGTGCCTGGAGTGTACTAAAAAGAGGCAGCTCCTATAATTCACCCCTCCACTTT.

The table lists this clonotype with a few counts. The genes are TRBV5-1 and TRBJ1-1; D is uncertain. This CDR3 has 15 residues. Germline assignment: CDR1 SGHRS and CDR2 YFSETQ. V lost 0 bases and J 5 bases, leaving 14 bases between the germline ends. This chain's CDR3 is CASSLEMAGITEAFF. CDR3 sequence (DNA): TGCGCCAGCAGCTTGGAAATGGCGGGGATTACTGAAGCTTTCTTT.

This clonotype was seen a handful of times. The CDR3 here is CSVAGLSSYEQYF. The DNA of the CDR3 is TGCAGCGTTGCGGGCCTTAGCTCCTACGAGCAGTACTTC. The rearrangement uses TRBV29-1 and TRBJ2-7; D call uncertain. The ends were cut back, 4 bases at V and 0 bases at J, with 10 bases in the middle. There are 13 residues in the CDR3. Germline CDR1 and CDR2: SQVTM and ANQGSEA.

The chain links TRBV20-1 to TRBJ1-2; 7 nucleotides match TRBD1. After removal of 5 bases from V and 2 bases from J, the junction contained 2 bases not matched to a gene. Germline V gene sequence: CDR1 DFQATT, CDR2 SNEGSKA (reference sequence). The CDR3 has 12 amino acids. CDR3 sequence: CSAGGQNYGYTF. The CDR3 nucleotides are TGCAGTGCTGGGGGACAGAACTATGGCTACACCTTC.

This clonotype was counted a few times. The chain combines TRBV29-1 with TRBJ2-5; D possibly uses TRBD1 or TRBD2 (6 bases each). CDR1 is SQVTM and CDR2 is ANQGSEA in the germline V gene. Trimming pared 7 bases from V and 5 bases from J, leaving 14 bases between. CDR3 length: 12 amino acids. CDR3 amino acids: CSDVGAGETQYF. The CDR3 DNA is TGCAGCGATGTGGGGGCGGGGGAGACCCAGTACTTC.

V gene TRBV5-1 combines with J gene TRBJ2-7; 11 nucleotides align to TRBD2. CDR1 and CDR2 from the germline V gene are SGHRS and YFSETQ. V was clipped by 4 bases and J by 11 bases; unmatched bases: 11. This CDR3 contains 14 residues. CDR3 in DNA: TGCGCCAGCAGCCCCGGGGAACTAGCGGGGGTTGAGTACTTC. The encoded protein is CASSPGELAGVEYF. Looking up the rest from reference TRBV5-1 and TRBJ2-7 gives the full variable domain: KAGVTQTPRYLIKTRGQQVTLSCSPISGHRSVSWYQQTPGQGLQFLFEYFSETQRNKGNFPGRFSGRQFSNSRSEMNVSTLELGDSALYLCASSPGELAGVEYFGPGTRLTVT.

This clonotype was recorded a few times. This chain connects TRBV6-1 to TRBJ2-3, with TRBD1 as a possible D gene (5 bases). Germline CDR1 is MNHNS and CDR2 is SASEGT. The length of the CDR3 is 15 residues. V shed 2 bases and J shed 3 bases, with 12 bases lying between them. The DNA of the CDR3 is TGTGCCAGCAGTGAAAGCCAGGGTCGGACAGATACGCAGTATTTT. This gives the protein CASSESQGRTDTQYF.

In this sample, this clonotype turned up many times. The chain carries TRBV7-2 and TRBJ2-4; 10 bases match TRBD2. With V trimmed by 5 bases and J by 0 bases, 13 bases remained unmatched. The CDR3 runs 19 residues. Looked up from germline, CDR1 is SGHTA and CDR2 is FQGNSA. The CDR3 loop is CASSLRTSGPLLAKNIQYF. CDR3 nucleotide sequence: TGTGCCAGCAGCCTGCGGACTAGCGGCCCCCTTTTAGCCAAAAACATTCAGTACTTC.

This clonotype occurred a few times. The chain links TRBV3-1 to TRBJ2-5; 11 nucleotides agree with TRBD2. Germline assignment: CDR1 LGHDT and CDR2 YNNKEL (reference sequence). This CDR3 spans 18 amino acids. V gave up 4 bases and J gave up 0 bases; unmatched junction bases: 10. CDR3 bases: TGTGCCAGCAGCCGCCCCTCTAGCGGGGGGACGTACCAAGAGACCCAGTACTTC. It yields the protein CASSRPSSGGTYQETQYF.

This clonotype was seen many times. The genes are TRBV6-5 and TRBJ1-2; D is unclear. The CDR3 spans 11 residues. CDR1 and CDR2 from the germline V gene are MNHEY and SVGAGI. The V end was cut by 6 bases, the J end by 4 bases, with 6 bases between. The CDR3 coding sequence is TGTGCCAGCAGGCGACTCTATGGCTACACCTTC. Residues: CASRRLYGYTF.